The clone carrying this T cell receptor (beta chain) was seen once. Its antigen is undetermined. In the PCR, 60 Vbeta and 13 Jbeta primers were used. Here immunoSEQ multiplex PCR was the method, and the copy in TCRdb shows in-frame clones only, minus some. The sample yields roughly 77,000 clones, more than 70% seen once. The data originate from a study of cytomegalovirus exposure and HLA in healthy donors. Points from the study as a whole: Later analysis reportedly placed an Asian-associated ancestry cluster below the roughly 690-donor mean in N-insertions.

Healthy individuals who donated bone marrow served as the donors. Nominally healthy donors provided the samples, though records likely missed some immune exposures. The CDR3 is 16 amino acids. The V gene's germline CDR1 is SGHNT and CDR2 YYREEE (reference sequence). V dropped 0 bases and J dropped 3; count of bases not matched to a gene: 6. Sequenced: PBMCs. The origin of this receptor is a woman aged 40 to 55 in good health and CMV-seropositive. V usage is TRBV5-4 and J usage is TRBJ2-7, with 10 bases aligning to TRBD2. CDR3 DNA: TGTGCCAGCAGCTTGGGGTGGGCTAGCGGGGGCTACGAGCAGTACTTC. This sequence encodes CASSLGWASGGYEQYF.